A single sample gave rise to the 28 T cell receptor beta chains below, sequenced in a study of blood T cell repertoires in COVID-19. Some clones are missing from TCRdb's copy, which holds only in-frame ones; the method was immunoSEQ multiplex PCR. The sample lists tens of thousands of clones; around nine tenths were seen once. The sample comprised peripheral blood. Receptors were obtained from a human donor in a cohort sampled during active COVID-19. The donor label of this sample is uncertain.

The V and J genes are TRBV10-3 and TRBJ2-4; 8 bases line up with TRBD2. The CDR3 sequence is 14 residues long. Germline V lookup: CDR1 ENHRY, CDR2 SYGVKD. The V gene end was trimmed by 11 bases and the J gene end by 8 bases; junction bases not matched to a gene: 14. CDR3 in amino acids: CASCAGGDVYIQYF. In DNA form, the CDR3 reads TGTGCCTCCTGTGCCGGGGGGGATGTTTACATTCAGTACTTC.

This rearrangement joins TRBV5-6 to TRBJ1-1; maybe TRBD1 (6 bases). Germline CDR1 and CDR2: SGHDT and YYEEEE. CDR3 length: 15 amino acids. The V end lost 5 bases, the J end lost 2 bases, and 16 bases lay between the germline ends. The DNA for the CDR3 is TGTGCCAGCAGATCAAGGGAGGGGGTAAACACTGAAGCTTTCTTT. It is translated as CASRSREGVNTEAFF.

This clone was seen more than once but under ten times. This chain links TRBV14 with TRBJ1-2; 8 nucleotides agree with TRBD1. Germline values: CDR1 SGHDN, CDR2 FVKESK. J lost 5 bases, V lost 4 bases, and 6 bases had no gene match. CDR3 length: 14 residues. The CDR3 region has the DNA TGTGCCAGCAGCCTCGGGACAGGCCTTTATGGCTACACCTTC. This translates into CASSLGTGLYGYTF.

V usage is TRBV10-3 and J usage is TRBJ2-7; TRBD1 aligns across 10 bases. Germline CDR1 reads ENHRY; CDR2 reads SYGVKD. Germline trimming cut 4 bases from V and 2 bases from J; bases unmatched to any gene: 5. This CDR3 spans 15 amino acids. DNA of the CDR3: TGTGCCATCAGTGGGCCGGGACAGGGGCCCTACGAGCAGTACTTC. Its protein product is CAISGPGQGPYEQYF.

V usage is TRBV27 and J usage is TRBJ2-5, with TRBD2 matching 9 bases. Trimming at V came to 6 bases and at J to 5 bases, leaving 13 bases not matched to a gene. The CDR3 consists of 16 residues. Germline V gene lookup returns CDR1 MNHEY and CDR2 SMNVEV (reference sequence). The CDR3 nucleotides read TGTGCCAGCAGACACAGCGAGCGGGGGGCGATCGAGACCCAGTACTTC. Translated: CASRHSERGAIETQYF.

The J gene is TRBJ2-2, the V gene TRBV5-1; 7 bases agree with TRBD1. Per germline, CDR1 SGHRS and CDR2 YFSETQ. V was clipped by 6 bases and J by 5 bases; unmatched bases: 7. The CDR3 has 14 amino acids. The DNA of the CDR3 is TGCGCCAGCACCCCCGACAGGGTGACCGGGGAGCTGTTTTTT. Its protein product is CASTPDRVTGELFF.

The rearrangement joins TRBV5-1 to TRBJ2-3, with TRBD1 matching 11 bases. Germline V gene lookup returns CDR1 SGHRS and CDR2 YFSETQ. Losses at the gene ends were 4 bases for V and 4 bases for J; bases not matched to a gene: 8. This CDR3 region has 16 residues. CDR3 bases: TGCGCCAGCAGCAGCCGGACAGGGGGCCCGCCAGATACGCAGTATTTT. It translates to CASSSRTGGPPDTQYF.

In its sample, this clone was seen once. V usage is TRBV9 and J usage is TRBJ2-3; 7 bases are shared with TRBD2. CDR1 is SGDLS, CDR2 YYNGEE, per germline. V gave up 3 bases and J gave up 0 bases; unmatched junction bases: 7. The CDR3 totals 16 residues. The CDR3 sequence is CASSAQVGGSTDTQYF. The CDR3 region has the DNA TGTGCCAGCAGCGCCCAGGTGGGGGGGAGCACAGATACGCAGTATTTT.

The CDR3 reads CSVLITSNEQYF. The CDR3 DNA is TGCAGCGTTCTTATAACTAGCAACGAGCAGTACTTC. The V and J genes are TRBV29-1 and TRBJ2-7; tentative D call: TRBD2 (6 bases). The V gene's germline CDR1 is SQVTM and CDR2 ANQGSEA. The V end was cut by 5 bases, the J end by 5 bases, with 13 bases between. The CDR3 length is 12 residues.

The chain combines TRBV2 with TRBJ2-3; no definite D call. Trimming took off 3 bases at V and 1 base at J, with 8 bases between the two ends. Germline V gene data show CDR1 as SNHLY and CDR2 as FYNNEI. The CDR3 is made up of 14 amino acids. The CDR3 sequence is CASSEWLRTDTQYF. The CDR3 nucleotides are TGTGCCAGCAGTGAGTGGCTTCGCACAGATACGCAGTATTTT.

The rearrangement uses TRBV7-2 and TRBJ2-2; tentatively, D is TRBD2 (7 bases). The CDR3 is made up of 15 amino acids. In germline, CDR1 is SGHTA, CDR2 FQGNSA. V dropped 3 bases and J dropped 7 bases, with 15 bases sitting between them. Here the CDR3 DNA reads TGTGCCAGCAGCTTTAGCCGGGGGGCCAACGGGGAGCTGTTTTTT. Translated: CASSFSRGANGELFF. The complete variable domain, with remaining parts taken from reference TRBV7-2 and TRBJ2-2, reads GAGVSQSPSNKVTEKGKDVELRCDPISGHTALYWYRQSLGQGLEFLIYFQGNSAPDKSGLPSDRFSAERTGGSVSTLTIQRTQQEDSAVYLCASSFSRGANGELFFGEGSRLTVL.

The chain combines TRBV6-1 with TRBJ1-1; possibly TRBD1 for D (6 bases). CDR3 length equals 14 residues. Per germline, CDR1 MNHNS and CDR2 SASEGT. V lost 2 bases and J 6 bases, leaving 13 bases between the germline ends. CDR3 DNA sequence: TGTGCCAGCAGTGAATCCCCTAACAGGGCTGAAGCTTTCTTT. This gives the protein CASSESPNRAEAFF.

This rearrangement joins TRBV12-5 to TRBJ2-1; 9 bases fit TRBD2. The germline gives CDR1 LGHNT, CDR2 FRNRAP. The V segment lost 7 bases and the J segment 7 bases; nucleotides outside the gene matches: 8. The CDR3 length is 14 residues. CDR3 bases: TGTGCTAGTGAGGGGGCTAGCGGGGTTAATGAGCAGTTCTTC. It specifies CASEGASGVNEQFF.

The rearrangement uses TRBV7-2 and TRBJ1-1; the match to TRBD1 covers 8 bases. Losses at the gene ends were 4 bases for V and 1 base for J; bases not matched to a gene: 8. The germline gives CDR1 SGHTA, CDR2 FQGNSA. This CDR3 comprises 16 residues. In nucleotides, the CDR3 is TGTGCCAGCAGCTCCCGGGACAGGTTACCGAACACTGAAGCTTTCTTT. This codes for CASSSRDRLPNTEAFF.

The chain employs TRBV6-2 or TRBV6-3 and TRBJ2-3; 15 nucleotides agree with TRBD2. Germline V gene lookup returns CDR1 MNHEY and CDR2 SVGEGT. J gave up 0 bases and V 6 bases, and 7 bases lay outside the gene matches. The CDR3 loop spans 18 amino acids. The CDR3 nucleotides read TGTGCCAGCAGCCGAGGACTAGCGGGGGGGTATAGCACAGATACGCAGTATTTT. Translated, it gives CASSRGLAGGYSTDTQYF.

V is TRBV5-1 and J is TRBJ2-2; D is perhaps TRBD1 (6 bases). The CDR3 runs to 15 residues. Trimming shortened V by 4 bases and J by 1 base, and 11 bases separated the two germline ends. Germline V gene data show CDR1 as SGHRS and CDR2 as YFSETQ. The CDR3 sequence: CASSEGTLNTGELFF. The CDR3 coding sequence is TGCGCCAGCAGCGAAGGGACATTGAACACCGGGGAGCTGTTTTTT.

By proportion, this clone is medium-sized. V and J are TRBV3-1 (or the pseudogene TRBV3-2) and TRBJ1-2, with 9 bases aligning to TRBD1. Germline V CDR1 and CDR2: LGHDT, YNNKEL (reference sequence). Unmatched junction bases numbered 9, after V lost 1 base and J lost 3 bases. The CDR3 covers 17 residues. The CDR3 protein is CASSQVNRGRLDYGYTF. CDR3 coding DNA: TGTGCCAGCAGCCAAGTAAACAGGGGGCGATTGGACTATGGCTACACCTTC.

The CDR3 DNA is TGTGCCAGCAGTGAAACCGACAGGCCTACTAATGAAAAACTGTTTTTT. Its protein is CASSETDRPTNEKLFF. The chain links TRBV6-4 to TRBJ1-4; tentative D call: TRBD1 (6 bases). Germline lookup yields CDR1 MRHNA and CDR2 SNTAGT. The CDR3 has 16 amino acids. Trimming cost V 3 bases and J 2 bases, with 13 bases left between them.

The chain carries TRBV3-1 (or the pseudogene TRBV3-2) and TRBJ2-7; 11 bases agree with TRBD2. Germline loops: CDR1 LGHDT, CDR2 YNNKEL (reference sequence). V was clipped by 5 bases and J by 7 bases; unmatched bases: 19. The CDR3 totals 18 residues. Here the CDR3 DNA reads TGTGCCAGCAGCGTAGCGAGACTAGCGGGGCCCCAGATGGGAGAGCAGTACTTC. Amino acid sequence: CASSVARLAGPQMGEQYF.

This chain joins TRBV11-2 and TRBJ2-2; a possible D gene is TRBD2 (5 bases). V lost 1 base, J lost 7 bases, and 13 bases lay in between. Germline values: CDR1 SGHAT, CDR2 FQNNGV. The CDR3 is made up of 15 amino acids. The CDR3 DNA follows: TGTGCCAGCAGCTTAGGAGGTAGCGATTTCGGGGAGCTGTTTTTT. It codes for CASSLGGSDFGELFF.

This rearrangement joins TRBV7-2 to TRBJ1-1, with 9 bases fitting TRBD1. Germline trimming cut 5 bases from V and 3 bases from J; bases unmatched to any gene: 7. The CDR3 has 15 amino acids. CDR1 and CDR2 (germline): SGHTA, FQGNSA. CDR3 sequence: CASSTRQGGDTEAFF. In DNA, the CDR3 is TGTGCCAGCAGCACGAGACAGGGGGGCGACACTGAAGCTTTCTTT.

CDR3 region: CSVVELAGLTGELFF. The CDR3 DNA sequence: TGCAGCGTTGTGGAGCTAGCGGGGCTCACCGGGGAGCTGTTTTTT. The chain employs TRBV29-1 and TRBJ2-2; 9 nucleotides line up with TRBD2. After removal of 4 bases from V and 4 bases from J, the junction contained 7 bases not matched to a gene. Per the germline V gene, CDR1 is SQVTM and CDR2 is ANQGSEA. The CDR3 extends over 15 amino acids.

The V and J genes are TRBV6-5 and TRBJ2-5, with D perhaps TRBD1 (6 bases). This CDR3 has 15 residues. CDR1 is MNHEY and CDR2 is SVGAGI in the germline V gene. The V gene lost 6 bases and the J gene lost 1 base, with 15 bases spanning the gap. CDR3: CASRPLQGSQETQYF. The CDR3 nucleotides are TGTGCCAGCAGACCACTACAGGGCTCCCAAGAGACCCAGTACTTC.

The rearrangement uses TRBV19 and TRBJ2-5, with D perhaps matching TRBD2 (5 bases). The germline V and J ends were trimmed by 6 bases and 4 bases, with 12 bases remaining between them. CDR1 and CDR2 from the germline V gene are LNHDA and SQIVND (reference sequence). This CDR3 spans 13 amino acids. In nucleotides, the CDR3 is TGTGCCAGTAGAGAGGGTGGACGAGAGACCCAGTACTTC. Translating it yields CASREGGRETQYF.

V and J are TRBV27 and TRBJ2-2, with D possibly being TRBD2 (5 bases). Trimming stripped 5 bases from V and 3 bases from J, with 13 bases between. The CDR3 totals 15 residues. Germline values: CDR1 MNHEY, CDR2 SMNVEV (reference sequence). CDR3 loop: CASSPAAGDTGELFF. The DNA for the CDR3 is TGTGCCAGCAGTCCGGCGGCGGGCGACACCGGGGAGCTGTTTTTT.

The chain uses TRBV6-1 and TRBJ2-7, with D possibly being TRBD1 (6 bases). Germline V gene data show CDR1 as MNHNS and CDR2 as SASEGT. V was cut by 2 bases and J by 5 bases, with 16 bases left in between. This CDR3 is built from 15 residues. The DNA for the CDR3 is TGTGCCAGCAGTGAACGCGGCAGGGGTAATGACGAGCAGTACTTC. Translating gives CASSERGRGNDEQYF.

The chain couples TRBV9 to TRBJ1-2, with 9 positions matching TRBD1. CDR1 is SGDLS and CDR2 is YYNGEE in the germline V gene. J gave up 3 bases and V 3 bases, and 9 bases lay outside the gene matches. The CDR3 loop spans 16 amino acids. In nucleotides, the CDR3 is TGTGCCAGCAGCGACCCCGGGACAGGGTCTGACTATGGCTACACCTTC. Residues: CASSDPGTGSDYGYTF.

This sequence joins TRBV2 and TRBJ1-2; TRBD1 agrees at 8 bases. This CDR3 has 13 amino acids. In germline, CDR1 is SNHLY, CDR2 FYNNEI. V lost 6 bases, J lost 9 bases, and 9 bases stayed unmatched. DNA of the CDR3: TGTGCCAGCAGGGAGGACAGGGACCTGAGCTACACCTTC. As protein: CASREDRDLSYTF. Full variable domain (outside the CDR3, taken from reference TRBV2 and TRBJ1-2): EPEVTQTPSHQVTQMGQEVILRCVPISNHLYFYWYRQILGQKVEFLVSFYNNEISEKSEIFDDQFSVERPDGSNFTLKIRSTKLEDSAMYFCASREDRDLSYTFGSGTRLTVV.